This T cell receptor beta chain was recovered during a study of cytomegalovirus exposure and HLA in healthy donors. The wider study: Within the Caucasian-associated ancestry cluster were 81% of the roughly 380 genotyped donors. General study points: The classifier reportedly diagnosed cytomegalovirus status with high specificity and sensitivity.

PCR was performed using 60 Vbeta and 13 Jbeta primers. Generated by immunoSEQ multiplex PCR, the TCRdb table keeps only in-frame clones and is missing some. Among almost 200,000 clones, around three quarters were seen once, and the ten largest hold 4.4%. With regard to this clone: Its antigen is currently unknown.

The germline V gene has CDR1 SQVTM and CDR2 ANQGSEA. The V gene end was trimmed by 6 bases and the J gene end by 2 bases; junction bases not matched to a gene: 5. The length of the CDR3 is 13 residues. Each of the donors was a healthy bone marrow donor. Likely unrecorded immune exposures existed in these nominally healthy donors. The chain links TRBV29-1 to TRBJ2-3, with 7 bases fitting TRBD1. The receptor's source is a woman younger than 45 in good health and CMV-seropositive. Specimen: PBMCs. This CDR3 reads CSVGQDLTDTQYF. The CDR3, as DNA: TGCAGCGTCGGACAGGACCTCACAGATACGCAGTATTTT.